The sequence of this TCR beta chain was determined in a study of T cell changes during pregnancy in multiple sclerosis. Assay used: immunoSEQ multiplex PCR; TCRdb lists only in-frame clones, some missing. This sample carries about 72,000 clones, 91% of them seen once, and the ten largest clones take roughly 0.7%. Germline V gene sequence: CDR1 SGHRS, CDR2 YFSETQ. V lost 6 bases to trimming and J lost 1 base; unmatched junction nucleotides: 10. This CDR3 spans 15 amino acids. The sequencing here drew on peripheral blood, taken in the third trimester of pregnancy. The rearrangement uses TRBV5-1 and TRBJ2-7, with 7 bases identical to TRBD1. The origin of this receptor is a female donor in good health, enrolled as a control in a pregnancy study. CDR3: CASTHRDSDSYEQYF. In DNA, the CDR3 is TGCGCCAGCACGCACCGGGACAGTGATTCCTACGAGCAGTACTTC.